This T cell receptor beta chain was identified in a study of blood T cell repertoires in COVID-19. About the study: The analysed material was cDNA or gDNA that came from T cells, B-cell-depleted T cells, or PBMCs.

The germline gives CDR1 SGHRS, CDR2 YFSETQ. The CDR3 length is 14 residues. Deletions cut 4 bases from V and 8 bases from J, with 15 bases between. Clones were read by immunoSEQ multiplex PCR, and TCRdb kept only the in-frame ones, dropping some. The profile shows about 200,000 clones, roughly 94% of them singletons. This clone was recorded once. The V gene is TRBV5-1, the J gene TRBJ2-2, with a possible D match to TRBD2 (5 bases). The specimen was peripheral blood. The source is a man in his thirties or forties with COVID-19, enrolled during active disease. CDR3 in amino acids: CASSPDGVDGELFF. Here the CDR3 DNA reads TGCGCCAGCAGCCCGGACGGGGTTGATGGGGAGCTGTTTTTT.